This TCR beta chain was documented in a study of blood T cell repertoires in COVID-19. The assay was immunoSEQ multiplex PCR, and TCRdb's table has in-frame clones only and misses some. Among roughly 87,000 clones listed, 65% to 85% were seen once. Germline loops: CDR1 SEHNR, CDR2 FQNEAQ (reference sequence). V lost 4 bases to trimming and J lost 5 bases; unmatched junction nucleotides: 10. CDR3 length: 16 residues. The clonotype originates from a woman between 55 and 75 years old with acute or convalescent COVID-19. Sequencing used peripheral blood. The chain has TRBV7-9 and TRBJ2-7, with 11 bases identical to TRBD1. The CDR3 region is CASSSAGQGAVDEQYF. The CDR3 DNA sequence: TGTGCCAGCAGCTCCGCCGGACAGGGGGCAGTGGACGAGCAGTACTTC.